The rows below give T cell receptor beta chains drawn from one sample of a study of blood T cell repertoires in COVID-19. Method: immunoSEQ multiplex PCR; TCRdb's copy keeps in-frame clones and lacks some. The sample consists of 80,000 to 95,000 clones, about 71% of them appearing once. The material sequenced was peripheral blood. The receptors shown here come from a woman aged 45-60 years with acute or convalescent COVID-19. The conserved cysteine and the conserved F or W are not part of the CDR3 here. For some rows the clone size is stated as once, few or many, or as a class when expanded; others skip it.

clone size: -
V gene: TRBV6-5
J gene: TRBJ1-4
CDR3 protein: ASSSGGSGEKLF

clone size: -
V gene: TRBV5-1
J gene: TRBJ2-3
CDR3 protein: ASSLGQNTDTQY

clone size: -
V gene: TRBV24-1
J gene: TRBJ2-3
CDR3 protein: ATSSDTDTQY

clone size: few
V gene: TRBV10-2
J gene: TRBJ1-2
CDR3 protein: ACGGDSTNYGYT

clone size: few
V gene: TRBV4-1
J gene: TRBJ1-2
CDR3 protein: ASSQSSTGGNYGYT

clone size: -
V gene: TRBV4-1
J gene: TRBJ2-3
CDR3 protein: ASSQPGGAGDTQY

clone size: -
V gene: TRBV6-2/TRBV6-3
J gene: TRBJ1-5
CDR3 protein: ASSYRYGSFQH

clone size: -
V gene: TRBV6-5
J gene: TRBJ2-3
CDR3 protein: ASSYSSTVADTQY

clone size: few
V gene: TRBV28
J gene: TRBJ2-2
CDR3 protein: ASSLGRAPTGELF

clone size: few
V gene: TRBV9
J gene: TRBJ2-7
CDR3 protein: ASSSGGLAGYEQY

clone size: -
V gene: TRBV28
J gene: TRBJ1-2
CDR3 protein: ASSRGPYGYT

clone size: -
V gene: TRBV9
J gene: TRBJ2-1
CDR3 protein: ASSVGQGSSYNEQF

clone size: once
V gene: TRBV29-1
J gene: TRBJ1-2
CDR3 protein: SATEELFYGYT

clone size: -
V gene: TRBV5-8
J gene: TRBJ2-5
CDR3 protein: ASSRGQVQETQY

clone size: -
V gene: TRBV7-2
J gene: TRBJ2-3
CDR3 protein: ASSLSRGSTDTQY

clone size: -
V gene: TRBV11-2
J gene: TRBJ2-3
CDR3 protein: ASSLVGSSDTQY

clone size: -
V gene: TRBV5-5
J gene: TRBJ1-6
CDR3 protein: ASSLAFSGTSNSPLH

clone size: -
V gene: TRBV9
J gene: TRBJ1-3
CDR3 protein: ASSVAAQGNTIY

clone size: -
V gene: TRBV2
J gene: TRBJ1-1
CDR3 protein: ASSGDRVGGTEAF

clone size: -
V gene: TRBV5-4
J gene: TRBJ1-2
CDR3 protein: ASSLDAGRLGGYT

clone size: few
V gene: TRBV7-2
J gene: TRBJ1-1
CDR3 protein: ASSLDRDTEAF

clone size: -
V gene: TRBV28
J gene: TRBJ1-4
CDR3 protein: ASSWGVGQEKLF

clone size: -
V gene: TRBV29-1
J gene: TRBJ1-2
CDR3 protein: SVPNRVANYGYT

clone size: -
V gene: TRBV7-2
J gene: TRBJ2-5
CDR3 protein: ASSPRTSGGARETQY

clone size: -
V gene: TRBV5-6
J gene: TRBJ2-5
CDR3 protein: ATHRASQETQY

clone size: few
V gene: TRBV29-1
J gene: TRBJ1-1
CDR3 protein: SVIQGVDTEAF

clone size: -
V gene: TRBV29-1
J gene: TRBJ1-1
CDR3 protein: SSVTPNEAEAF

clone size: -
V gene: TRBV29-1
J gene: TRBJ2-3
CDR3 protein: SVQGDRTDTQY

clone size: -
V gene: TRBV20-1
J gene: TRBJ2-3
CDR3 protein: SAVSGDPQY

clone size: -
V gene: TRBV6-6
J gene: TRBJ1-5
CDR3 protein: ASSYAGGNQPQH

clone size: -
V gene: TRBV20-1
J gene: TRBJ2-1
CDR3 protein: SASHLAGGYNEQF

clone size: -
V gene: TRBV4-3
J gene: TRBJ1-2
CDR3 protein: ASSQGTANRPYYGYT

clone size: -
V gene: TRBV28
J gene: TRBJ1-3
CDR3 protein: ASSEQGSGNTIY

clone size: -
V gene: TRBV24-1
J gene: TRBJ2-2
CDR3 protein: ATSGPNTGELF

clone size: few
V gene: TRBV7-9
J gene: TRBJ1-1
CDR3 protein: ASSNSETPEAF

clone size: -
V gene: TRBV7-8
J gene: TRBJ2-7
CDR3 protein: ASSADSHTYEQY

clone size: -
V gene: TRBV14
J gene: TRBJ2-5
CDR3 protein: ASSQDLAAGGIGETQY

clone size: -
V gene: TRBV2
J gene: TRBJ1-2
CDR3 protein: ASSEGTINYGYT

clone size: -
V gene: TRBV2
J gene: TRBJ2-3
CDR3 protein: ASRVKAPGLEARGTDTQY

clone size: -
V gene: TRBV6-1
J gene: TRBJ1-1
CDR3 protein: ASSDRGPGTEAF

clone size: -
V gene: TRBV28
J gene: TRBJ1-1
CDR3 protein: ASKDRNTEAF

clone size: -
V gene: TRBV6-4
J gene: TRBJ2-3
CDR3 protein: ASSSGLSRGADTQY

clone size: few
V gene: TRBV19
J gene: TRBJ1-2
CDR3 protein: ASSPRGQGEANYGYT

clone size: -
V gene: TRBV28
J gene: TRBJ2-7
CDR3 protein: ASSLGAEQY

clone size: -
V gene: TRBV7-6
J gene: TRBJ2-1
CDR3 protein: ASSLDGRDYNEQF

clone size: -
V gene: TRBV9
J gene: TRBJ2-1
CDR3 protein: ASSPRGTGYNEQF

clone size: -
V gene: TRBV7-8
J gene: TRBJ2-2
CDR3 protein: ASSLGRLGTGELF

clone size: -
V gene: TRBV2
J gene: TRBJ1-6
CDR3 protein: ASTQASSYNSPLH

clone size: -
V gene: TRBV6-2/TRBV6-3
J gene: TRBJ1-1
CDR3 protein: ASSPSGGPAF

clone size: -
V gene: TRBV4-1
J gene: TRBJ1-5
CDR3 protein: ASSQPDRGLNQPQH

clone size: -
V gene: TRBV28
J gene: TRBJ1-5
CDR3 protein: ASSSPGSNQPQH

clone size: -
V gene: TRBV5-1
J gene: TRBJ2-3
CDR3 protein: ASSSPQSGKSTDTQY

clone size: once
V gene: TRBV6-2/TRBV6-3
J gene: TRBJ1-1
CDR3 protein: ASSYPSGVGNTEAF